These T cell receptor beta chains were read from a single sample in a study of blood T cell repertoires in COVID-19. Assay: immunoSEQ multiplex PCR; the TCRdb copy retains only in-frame clones and omits some. The sample contains around 300,000 clones, roughly 87% of which appear only once. The sample was peripheral blood. The receptors here all came from a man younger than 35 with active or convalescent COVID-19. Both conserved end residues are part of each CDR3. A D gene is named only where the DNA matches it firmly. Clone size is not always given. Where it is, it says once, few, many or a class for expanded clones.

clone size	D gene	V gene	J gene	CDR3 protein	CDR3 DNA
.	.	TRBV18	TRBJ2-1	CASSPPGEQFF	TGTGCCAGCTCACCTCCGGGAGAGCAGTTCTTC
.	TRBD2	TRBV11-1	TRBJ2-7	CASSLKASGGYEQYF	TGTGCCAGCAGCTTAAAAGCTAGCGGGGGGTACGAGCAGTACTTC
.	TRBD1	TRBV5-1	TRBJ1-2	CASSLGTGDYGYTF	TGCGCCAGCAGCCTCGGGACAGGGGACTATGGCTACACCTTC
.	TRBD2	TRBV7-8	TRBJ2-3	CAESGDLAGGPSLADTQYF	TGTGCAGAGAGCGGGGATCTAGCGGGGGGGCCTAGTTTAGCAGATACGCAGTATTTT
.	.	TRBV5-4	TRBJ1-3	CASSLFRDSGNTIYF	TGTGCCAGCAGCTTATTTAGAGACTCTGGAAACACCATATATTTT
few	TRBD1	TRBV10-3	TRBJ1-3	CAIRGTGGGNTIYF	TGTGCCATCAGAGGGACAGGGGGTGGAAACACCATATATTTT
.	.	TRBV18	TRBJ2-2	CASSPSTGKTGELFF	TGTGCCAGCTCACCATCGACGGGGAAGACCGGGGAGCTGTTTTTT
.	.	TRBV18	TRBJ1-2	CASSPTNRASYGYTF	TGTGCCAGCTCACCGACGAACAGGGCTAGCTATGGCTACACCTTC
.	.	TRBV2	TRBJ2-1	CASKADYNEQFF	TGTGCCAGCAAAGCGGACTACAATGAGCAGTTCTTC
.	.	TRBV5-1	TRBJ1-1	CASSVSENTEAFF	TGCGCCAGCAGCGTCAGTGAGAACACTGAAGCTTTCTTT
.	TRBD2	TRBV7-2	TRBJ2-3	CASSSGGAQDTQYF	TGTGCCAGCAGCTCCGGGGGGGCCCAGGATACGCAGTATTTT
.	TRBD2	TRBV18	TRBJ2-3	CASPPGGVLTDTQYF	TGTGCCAGCCCCCCCGGGGGGGTGCTCACAGATACGCAGTATTTT
.	TRBD1	TRBV3-1/TRBV3-2	TRBJ1-2	CASSQVGDRGYGYTF	TGTGCCAGCAGCCAAGTGGGGGACAGGGGTTATGGCTACACCTTC
.	.	TRBV15	TRBJ1-6	CATSRDRSRPLHF	TGTGCCACCAGCAGAGATCGGTCCCGACCCCTCCACTTT
.	.	TRBV10-3	TRBJ1-4	CAISPSRGVEDEKLFF	TGTGCCATCAGTCCCTCCCGGGGGGTCGAAGATGAAAAACTGTTTTTT
.	TRBD2	TRBV29-1	TRBJ2-3	CSVAGTTRTDTQYF	TGCAGCGTTGCGGGGACTACCCGCACAGATACGCAGTATTTT